A single sample is the source of the 2 T cell receptor beta chains below, sequenced in a study of spatial heterogeneity in lung cancer. Via MiXCR, TCRdb re-called the 5' RACE reads, giving one row per CDR3 protein. The sample has approximately 5,400 distinct CDR3 sequences, around a third seen once. Time point: sample taken at primary tumor resection. Sequencing was performed on whole RNA extracted from tumor and nontumor lung tissue, or from frozen PBMC, and the material was left unsorted. Here the sequenced sample was PBMCs, taken at surgery. The receptors here all came from a female donor with early-stage non-small cell lung cancer.

This clonotype was counted a few times. In a library made to pick up alpha chains, this beta chain is a stray read with a size that means little. The V and J genes are TRBV7-9 and TRBJ2-1; D possibly corresponds to TRBD1 (5 bases). The length of the CDR3 is 14 residues. Germline-derived CDR1 and CDR2 are SEHNR and FQNEAQ (reference sequence). Deletions cut 2 bases from V and 7 bases from J, with 12 bases between. The DNA for the CDR3 is TGTGCCAGCAGCTTATATCCAGGGAAGAATGAGCAGTTCTTC. It yields the protein CASSLYPGKNEQFF.

Of note for this clonotype: Within a library made for alpha chains, this beta chain is off target, and its count is uninformative. V usage is TRBV28 and J usage is TRBJ2-7; D may be TRBD1 or TRBD2 (5 bases each). CDR3 length: 13 amino acids. V lost 10 bases and J lost 5, with 18 bases in between. Germline CDR1 MDHEN, CDR2 SYDVKM. CDR3 protein: CAIGRARVHEQYF. In nucleotides, the CDR3 is TGTGCCATCGGGCGGGCCAGGGTCCACGAGCAGTACTTC.